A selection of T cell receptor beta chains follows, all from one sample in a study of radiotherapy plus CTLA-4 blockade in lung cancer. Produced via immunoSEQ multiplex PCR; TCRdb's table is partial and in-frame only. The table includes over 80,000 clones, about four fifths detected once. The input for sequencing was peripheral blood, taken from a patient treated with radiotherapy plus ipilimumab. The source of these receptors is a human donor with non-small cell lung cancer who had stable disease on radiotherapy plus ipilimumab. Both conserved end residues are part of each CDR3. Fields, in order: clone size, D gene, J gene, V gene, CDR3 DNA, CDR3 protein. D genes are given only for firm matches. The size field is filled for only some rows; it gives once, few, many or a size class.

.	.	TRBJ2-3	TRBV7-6	TGTGCCAGCAGCCCGGAACGGGGCACAGATACGCAGTATTTT	CASSPERGTDTQYF
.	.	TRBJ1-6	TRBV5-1	TGCGCCAGCAGCTTCGATAATTCACCCCTCCACTTT	CASSFDNSPLHF
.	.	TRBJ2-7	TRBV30	TGTGCCTGGACCCGGGACACCTACGAGCAGTACTTC	CAWTRDTYEQYF
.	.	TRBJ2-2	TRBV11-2	TGTGCCAGCAGCTTACTTGCACAGACCGGGGAGCTGTTTTTT	CASSLLAQTGELFF
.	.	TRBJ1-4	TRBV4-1	TGCGCCAGCAGCCAAGGGTTTGGCTCTAATGAAAAACTGTTTTTT	CASSQGFGSNEKLFF
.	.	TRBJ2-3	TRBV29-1	TGCAGCGTTGAAGACATAACAGATACGCAGTATTTT	CSVEDITDTQYF
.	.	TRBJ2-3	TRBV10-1	TGCGCCAGCAGTGAGCGGCAGGGGCCCACAGATACGCAGTATTTT	CASSERQGPTDTQYF
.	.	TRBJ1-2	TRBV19	TGTGCCAGTAGTATAGCGGGCTATGGCTACACCTTC	CASSIAGYGYTF
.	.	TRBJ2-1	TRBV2	TGTGCCAGCAGTGAGGACTACCCCTACAATGAGCAGTTCTTC	CASSEDYPYNEQFF
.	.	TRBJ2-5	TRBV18	TGTGCCAGCTCACCCTCGATAGGTATCCAAGAGACCCAGTACTTC	CASSPSIGIQETQYF
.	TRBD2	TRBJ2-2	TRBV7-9	TGTGCCAGCAGCTCCCAGCGGGGGGAGGCCGGGGAGCTGTTTTTT	CASSSQRGEAGELFF
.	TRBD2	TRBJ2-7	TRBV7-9	TGTGCAAGCGGGGCGGGAGGATCTTCCTACGAGCAGTACTTC	CASGAGGSSYEQYF
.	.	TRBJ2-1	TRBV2	TGTGCCAGCAGCACAGGACTGAGCTCCTACAATGAGCAGTTCTTC	CASSTGLSSYNEQFF
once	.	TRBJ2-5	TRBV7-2	TGTGCCAGCAGCTTAGCGGGCCGATCGGAGACCCAGTACTTC	CASSLAGRSETQYF
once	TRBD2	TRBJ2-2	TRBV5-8	TGTGCCAGCAGCTTGGCCGTAGCGGGGGGAAACACCGGGGAGCTGTTTTTT	CASSLAVAGGNTGELFF
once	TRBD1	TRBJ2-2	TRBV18	TGTGCCAGCTCCCGGGGACAGGGGAGAACCGGGGAGCTGTTTTTT	CASSRGQGRTGELFF
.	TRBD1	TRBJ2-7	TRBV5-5	TGTGCCAGCAGCCCGGGACAGCATAGCTCCTACGAGCAGTACTTC	CASSPGQHSSYEQYF
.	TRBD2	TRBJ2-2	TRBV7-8	TGTGCCAGCAGCACGGCAGCGGGAGGTCCCACCGGGGAGCTGTTTTTT	CASSTAAGGPTGELFF
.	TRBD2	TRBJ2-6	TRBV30	TGTGCCTGGAGTGCAGCGGGAGTTGGCGCTGGGGCCAACGTCCTGACTTTC	CAWSAAGVGAGANVLTF
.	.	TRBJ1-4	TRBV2	TGTGCCAGCCGTCAGGGGCCCAATGAAAAACTGTTTTTT	CASRQGPNEKLFF
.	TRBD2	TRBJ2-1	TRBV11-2	TGTGCCAGCAGCTTAATGTCTAGCGGGGGGAGCTCCTACAATGAGCAGTTCTTC	CASSLMSSGGSSYNEQFF
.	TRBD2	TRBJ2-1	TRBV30	TGTGCCTGGAGTGGGGCTAGCGGGAGGGCCAGTCCCTACAATGAGCAGTTCTTC	CAWSGASGRASPYNEQFF
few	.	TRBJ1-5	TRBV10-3	TGTGCCACCGGGACGTCTCAGCCCCAGCATTTT	CATGTSQPQHF
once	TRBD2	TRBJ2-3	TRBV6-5	TGTGCCAGCAACCGACTAGCAGAGAATACGCAGTATTTT	CASNRLAENTQYF
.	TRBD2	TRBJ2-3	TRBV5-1	TGCGCCAGCAGCCTGGCGGGGGGGGCTAGGGCAGATACGCAGTATTTT	CASSLAGGARADTQYF
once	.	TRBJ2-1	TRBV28	TGTGCCAGCAGTCCCGCCGGAGGGGGCGCTTACAATGAGCAGTTCTTC	CASSPAGGGAYNEQFF
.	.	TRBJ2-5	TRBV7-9	TGTGCCAGCAGCCGCTATAGAGGGCGGGTCCAAGAGACCCAGTACTTC	CASSRYRGRVQETQYF
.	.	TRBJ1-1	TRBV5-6	TGTGCCAGCAGCTTGGGGGGACGGATGAACACTGAAGCTTTCTTT	CASSLGGRMNTEAFF
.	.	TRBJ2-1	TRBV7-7	TGTGCTAGCTCCGGGGGACCCTACAATGAGCAGTTCTTC	CASSGGPYNEQFF
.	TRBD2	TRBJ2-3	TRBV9	TGTGCCAGCAGCGTTCCGGGACTAGCGGGAACAGATACGCAGTATTTT	CASSVPGLAGTDTQYF
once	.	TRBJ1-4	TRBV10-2	TGCGCCAGCAGGTGGGGCCCTAATGAAAAACTGTTTTTT	CASRWGPNEKLFF
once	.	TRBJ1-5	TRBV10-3	TGTGCCATCAGACCCGACATGGGAAATCAGCCCCAGCATTTT	CAIRPDMGNQPQHF
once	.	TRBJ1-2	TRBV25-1	TGTGCCAGCAGTGAATCCTACTATGGCTACACCTTC	CASSESYYGYTF
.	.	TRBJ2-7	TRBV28	TGTGCCAGTCGGCGAGGGGGCGGGGCTTGGCTCGAGCAGTACTTC	CASRRGGGAWLEQYF
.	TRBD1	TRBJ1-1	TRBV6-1	TGTGCCAGCAGTTCCCGGGACAGGGGGAAGGCTGAAGCTTTCTTT	CASSSRDRGKAEAFF
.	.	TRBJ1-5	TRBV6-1	TGTGCCAGCAGCGGACAGTCTGATCAGCCCCAGCATTTT	CASSGQSDQPQHF
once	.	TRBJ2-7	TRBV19	TGTGCCAGTAGTATTGGGGCTTACGAGCAGTACTTC	CASSIGAYEQYF
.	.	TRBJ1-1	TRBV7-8	TGTGCCAGCAGCTTTTCCGACTCGAGGGGCGCTGAAGCTTTCTTT	CASSFSDSRGAEAFF
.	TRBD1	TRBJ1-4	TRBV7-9	TGTGCCAGCAGCTTAAGGGACAGGGGGCCTGCAACTAATGAAAAACTGTTTTTT	CASSLRDRGPATNEKLFF
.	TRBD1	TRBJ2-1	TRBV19	TGTGCCAGTAGTACCCGACAGGGTACGCAGTTCTTC	CASSTRQGTQFF
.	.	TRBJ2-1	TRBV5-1	TGCGCCAGCAGCTTGTCAGGGGGGGGCCGATACAATGAGCAGTTCTTC	CASSLSGGGRYNEQFF
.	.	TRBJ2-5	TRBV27	TGTGCCAGCAGTTTATCATCCAGGACAGCTCAAGAGACCCAGTACTTC	CASSLSSRTAQETQYF
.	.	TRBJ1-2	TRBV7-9	TGTGCCAGCAGCTTAGCGGGACGCCTGGGCGCAAGCTACACCTTC	CASSLAGRLGASYTF
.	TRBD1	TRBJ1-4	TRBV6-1	TGTGCCAGCAGGAGACAGGGGATTACTAATGAAAAACTGTTTTTT	CASRRQGITNEKLFF
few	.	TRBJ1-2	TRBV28	TGTGCCAGCAGTCTACAGAGCGGGCCTAACTATGGCTACACCTTC	CASSLQSGPNYGYTF
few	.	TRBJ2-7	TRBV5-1	TGCGCCAGCAGCTTGCCGGGGGGCGGCGAGCAGTACTTC	CASSLPGGGEQYF